The subject of this entry is one T cell receptor (beta chain). This sample is part of a study of blood T cell repertoires in COVID-19. As for the study in general: Spain, Italy and the United States supplied samples that represented acute and convalescent COVID-19. Nucleic acid was either cDNA or gDNA, and it came from T cells, B-cell-depleted T cells, or PBMCs.

The CDR3 is 15 residues long. Germline lookup yields CDR1 ENHRY and CDR2 SYGVKD. V was trimmed by 1 base and J by 1 base, leaving 7 bases between them. Original processing notes: Reference gene primer amplification yielded estimated nucleated cell counts. The protocol was immunoSEQ multiplex PCR, while the TCRdb copy is restricted to in-frame clones and leaves out a portion. The DNA gave D and trimming, while V, J and clone size come from that table. The repertoire holds some 300,000 clones, 88% seen once, with over 6% in the top ten. The TCR was taken from a woman between 25 and 40 years old who had recovered from COVID-19. The sequenced material came from peripheral blood. This sequence joins TRBV10-3 and TRBJ2-2; tentatively, D is TRBD1 (5 bases). The CDR3 region is CAISEFGQNTGELFF. The CDR3 region has the DNA TGTGCCATCAGTGAGTTTGGACAGAACACCGGGGAGCTGTTTTTT.